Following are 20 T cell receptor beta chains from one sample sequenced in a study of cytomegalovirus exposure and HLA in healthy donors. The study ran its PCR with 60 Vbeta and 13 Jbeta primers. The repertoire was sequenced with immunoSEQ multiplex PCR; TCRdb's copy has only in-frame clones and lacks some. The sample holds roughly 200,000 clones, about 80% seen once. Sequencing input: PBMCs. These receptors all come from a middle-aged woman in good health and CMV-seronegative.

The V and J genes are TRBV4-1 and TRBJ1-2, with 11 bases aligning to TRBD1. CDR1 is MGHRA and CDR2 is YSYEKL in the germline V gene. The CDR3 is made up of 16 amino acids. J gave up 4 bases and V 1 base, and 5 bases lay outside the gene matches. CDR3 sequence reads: CASSQVGTGGFYGYTF. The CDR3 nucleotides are TGCGCCAGCAGCCAAGTAGGGACAGGGGGTTTCTATGGCTACACCTTC.

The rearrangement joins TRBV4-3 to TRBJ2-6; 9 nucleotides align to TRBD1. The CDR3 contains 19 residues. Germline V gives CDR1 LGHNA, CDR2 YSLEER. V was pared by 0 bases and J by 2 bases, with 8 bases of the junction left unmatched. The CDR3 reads CASSQDLDRGIAGANVLTF. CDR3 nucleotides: TGCGCCAGCAGCCAAGATCTGGACAGGGGTATCGCTGGGGCCAACGTCCTGACTTTC.

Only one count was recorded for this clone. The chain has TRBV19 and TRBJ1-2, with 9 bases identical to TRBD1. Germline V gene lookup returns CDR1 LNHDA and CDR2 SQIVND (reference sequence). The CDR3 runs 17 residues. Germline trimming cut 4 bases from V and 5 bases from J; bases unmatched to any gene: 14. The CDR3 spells CASSREPGTGTLYGYTF. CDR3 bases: TGTGCCAGTAGTAGAGAACCCGGGACAGGGACATTATATGGCTACACCTTC.

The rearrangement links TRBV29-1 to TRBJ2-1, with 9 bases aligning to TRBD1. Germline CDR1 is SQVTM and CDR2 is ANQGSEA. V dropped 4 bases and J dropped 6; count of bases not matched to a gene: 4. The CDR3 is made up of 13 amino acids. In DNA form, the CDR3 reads TGCAGCGTTGGACAGGGGGTGGGCAATGAGCAGTTCTTC. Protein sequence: CSVGQGVGNEQFF.

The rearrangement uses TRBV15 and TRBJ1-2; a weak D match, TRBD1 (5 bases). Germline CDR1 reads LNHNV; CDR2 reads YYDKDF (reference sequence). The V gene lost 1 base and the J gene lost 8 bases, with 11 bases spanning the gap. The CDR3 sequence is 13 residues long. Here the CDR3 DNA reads TGTGCCACCAGCAGAGGCGGGACGGAAGGCTACACCTTC. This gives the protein CATSRGGTEGYTF.

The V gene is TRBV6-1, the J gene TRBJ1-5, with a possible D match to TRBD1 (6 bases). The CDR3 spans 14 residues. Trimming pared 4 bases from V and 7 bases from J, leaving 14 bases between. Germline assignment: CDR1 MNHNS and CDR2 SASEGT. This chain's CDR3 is CASSARGAGQPQHF. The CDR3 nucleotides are TGTGCCAGCAGTGCCCGGGGGGCCGGGCAGCCCCAGCATTTT.

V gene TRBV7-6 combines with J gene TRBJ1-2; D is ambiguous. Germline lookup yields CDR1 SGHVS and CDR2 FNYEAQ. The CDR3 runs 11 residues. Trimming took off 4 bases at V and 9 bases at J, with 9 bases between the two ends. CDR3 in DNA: TGTGCCAGCAGCTCCTCAAACAGCTACACCTTC. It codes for CASSSSNSYTF.

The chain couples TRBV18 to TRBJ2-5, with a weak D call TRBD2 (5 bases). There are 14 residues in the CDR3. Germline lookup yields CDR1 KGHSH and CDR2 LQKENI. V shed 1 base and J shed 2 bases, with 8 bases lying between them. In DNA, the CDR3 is TGTGCCAGCTCACCACGGTCGGGGCAAGAGACCCAGTACTTC. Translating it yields CASSPRSGQETQYF.

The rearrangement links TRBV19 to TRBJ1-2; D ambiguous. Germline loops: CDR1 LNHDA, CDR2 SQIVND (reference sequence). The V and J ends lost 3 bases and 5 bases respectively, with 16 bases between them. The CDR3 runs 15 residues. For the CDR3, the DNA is TGTGCCAGTAGTATGGGCCTGGGCTATCGGTATGGCTACACCTTC. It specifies CASSMGLGYRYGYTF.

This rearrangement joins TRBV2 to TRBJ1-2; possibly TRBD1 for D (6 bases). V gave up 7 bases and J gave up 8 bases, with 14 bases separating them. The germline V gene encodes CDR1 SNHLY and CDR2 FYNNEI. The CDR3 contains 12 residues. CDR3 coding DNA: TGTGCCAGCACAGGGGAATACAGGGGCTACACCTTC. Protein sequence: CASTGEYRGYTF.

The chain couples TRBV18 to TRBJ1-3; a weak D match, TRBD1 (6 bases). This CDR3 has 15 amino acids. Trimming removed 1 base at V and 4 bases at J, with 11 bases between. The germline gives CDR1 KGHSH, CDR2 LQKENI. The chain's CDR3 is CASSPLQGTGNTIYF. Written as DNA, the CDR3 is TGTGCCAGCTCACCACTACAGGGAACGGGAAACACCATATATTTT.

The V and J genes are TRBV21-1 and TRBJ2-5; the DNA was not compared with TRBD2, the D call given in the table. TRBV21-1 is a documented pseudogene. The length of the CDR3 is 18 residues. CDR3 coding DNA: TGTGCCAGCAGCACCTTTGCCGGGACTAGCCGGTTCAGGGAGACCCAGTACTTC. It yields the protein CASSTFAGTSRFRETQYF.

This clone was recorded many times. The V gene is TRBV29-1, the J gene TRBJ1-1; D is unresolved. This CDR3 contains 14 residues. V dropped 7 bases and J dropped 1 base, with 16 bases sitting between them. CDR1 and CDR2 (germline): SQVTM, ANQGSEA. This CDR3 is CSARRQDSNTEAFF. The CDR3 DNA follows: TGCAGCGCCCGGAGGCAGGACTCGAACACTGAAGCTTTCTTT.

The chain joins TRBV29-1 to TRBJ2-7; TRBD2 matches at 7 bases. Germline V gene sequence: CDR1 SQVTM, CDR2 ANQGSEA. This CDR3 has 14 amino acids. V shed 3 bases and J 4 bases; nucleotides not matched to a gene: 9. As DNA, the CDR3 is TGCAGCGTTGAGGGAGGGCAGGGTGGTTACGAGCAGTACTTC. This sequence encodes CSVEGGQGGYEQYF.

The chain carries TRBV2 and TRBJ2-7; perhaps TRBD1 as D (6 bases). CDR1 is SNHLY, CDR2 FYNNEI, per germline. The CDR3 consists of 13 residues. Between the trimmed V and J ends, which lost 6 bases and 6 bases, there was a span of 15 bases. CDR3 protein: CASRQGPTVEQYF. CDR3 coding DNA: TGTGCCAGCAGACAGGGCCCCACTGTCGAGCAGTACTTC.

The CDR3 nucleotides read TGTGCCAGCAGAGAGGTCTTGAACACTGAAGCTTTCTTT. Translating it yields CASREVLNTEAFF. The chain combines TRBV6-6 with TRBJ1-1; no definite D call. CDR3 length: 13 residues. Germline V gene data show CDR1 as MNHNY and CDR2 as SVGAGI (reference sequence). V was trimmed by 6 bases and J by 0 bases, leaving 8 bases between them.

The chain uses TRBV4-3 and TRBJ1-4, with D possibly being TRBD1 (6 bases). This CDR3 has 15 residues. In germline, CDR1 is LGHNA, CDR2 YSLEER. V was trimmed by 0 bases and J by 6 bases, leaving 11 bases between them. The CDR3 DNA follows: TGCGCCAGCAGCCAAGAACAGGGTCGAGATGAAAAACTGTTTTTT. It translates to CASSQEQGRDEKLFF.

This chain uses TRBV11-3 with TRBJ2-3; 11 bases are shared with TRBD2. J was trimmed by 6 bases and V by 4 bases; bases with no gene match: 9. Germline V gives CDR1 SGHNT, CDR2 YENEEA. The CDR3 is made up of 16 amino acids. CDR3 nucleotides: TGTGCCAGCAGCTCTATAGCGGGGGGGCTAAGGGATACGCAGTATTTT. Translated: CASSSIAGGLRDTQYF.

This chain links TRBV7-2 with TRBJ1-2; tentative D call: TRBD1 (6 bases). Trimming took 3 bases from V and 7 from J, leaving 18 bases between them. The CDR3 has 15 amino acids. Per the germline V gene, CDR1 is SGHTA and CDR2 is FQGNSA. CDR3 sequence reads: CASSFPGRGALGYTF. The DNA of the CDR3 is TGTGCCAGCAGCTTTCCGGGGCGGGGGGCGCTTGGCTACACCTTC.

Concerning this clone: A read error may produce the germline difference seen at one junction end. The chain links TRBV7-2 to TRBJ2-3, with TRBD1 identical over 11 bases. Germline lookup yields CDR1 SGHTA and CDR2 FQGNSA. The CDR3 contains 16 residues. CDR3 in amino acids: CSSSLAGTGGGDTQYF. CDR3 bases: TGTTCCAGCAGCTTGGCCGGGACAGGGGGGGGAGATACGCAGTATTTT.